The rows below give T cell receptor beta chains drawn from one sample of a study of metastatic and nonmetastatic thyroid tumors. With MiXCR, TCRdb called clones anew from the PCR reads. The data hold some 15,000 clones, with 30% to 40% observed a single time. The sample comprised tumor tissue. These receptors were obtained from a male donor with papillary thyroid cancer or a benign thyroid nodule (not recorded which). Some clones in this sample may be carry-over from other donors' samples. The CDR3 runs from the conserved cysteine through the conserved F or W. Fields, in order: clone size, V gene, CDR3 protein. Clone size is not always given. Where it is, it says once, few, many or a class for expanded clones.

abundance: .
v_gene: TRBV11-2
CDR3aa: CASSPRRTGASTDTQYF

abundance: once
v_gene: TRBV20-1
CDR3aa: CSARGSGYETEAFF

abundance: .
v_gene: TRBV14
CDR3aa: CASSQVPRGRSDTQYF

abundance: many
v_gene: TRBV27
CDR3aa: CASKRSGTSPLEQYF

abundance: few
v_gene: TRBV12-3/TRBV12-4
CDR3aa: CASSMTGGNQPQHF

abundance: .
v_gene: TRBV19
CDR3aa: CASRYGGRNTEAFF

abundance: .
v_gene: TRBV28
CDR3aa: CANSTEWGIDGYTF

abundance: medium-sized
v_gene: TRBV7-9
CDR3aa: CASSLVGTSTYNEQFF

abundance: medium-sized
v_gene: TRBV6-1
CDR3aa: CASSELSRLLTDTQYF

abundance: .
v_gene: TRBV4-3
CDR3aa: CASSQEGTGGNYGYTF

abundance: .
v_gene: TRBV10-1
CDR3aa: CARHATTRGQGGLGDTQYF

abundance: many
v_gene: TRBV5-4
CDR3aa: CASSVSGTAEQYF

abundance: many
v_gene: TRBV5-1
CDR3aa: CASSSLTGKTDTQYF

abundance: many
v_gene: TRBV6-2/TRBV6-3
CDR3aa: CASSRDTEAFF

abundance: few
v_gene: TRBV6-1
CDR3aa: CASTSQSGFRAFQPQHF

abundance: many
v_gene: TRBV5-4
CDR3aa: CASSLGTWEAFF

abundance: few
v_gene: TRBV20-1
CDR3aa: CSAREPTGARYNEQFF

abundance: .
v_gene: TRBV6-2/TRBV6-3
CDR3aa: CASRDLDRAVTEAFF

abundance: few
v_gene: TRBV6-2/TRBV6-3
CDR3aa: CASSSGRHTDTQYF

abundance: .
v_gene: TRBV20-1
CDR3aa: CSARGTSGTDTQYF

abundance: .
v_gene: TRBV11-2
CDR3aa: CASSLESSVNTEAFF

abundance: many
v_gene: TRBV5-1
CDR3aa: CASSWAGGQVNTGELFF

abundance: few
v_gene: TRBV12-3/TRBV12-4
CDR3aa: CASSLALAGVYEQYF